This passage covers 3 T cell receptor beta chains from one sample sequenced in a study of beta chain features in type 1 diabetes (dated by TCRdb to the late 2010s). Libraries were built with the immunoSEQ multiplex PCR assay. All of the isolated RNA was reverse transcribed with the High Capacity cDNA Reverse Transcription Kit, so expressed TCRB transcripts were sequenced. Imported from immuneACCESS, the table was reduced by TCRdb to in-frame sequences with V and J called. These copies leave out some clones; in studies compared against another copy, an unresolved V gene accounts for under half, and the cause of the remainder is not known. This sample gives about 340,000 clones in total; roughly 14% of them show up just once. Together, the top ten hold roughly 0.015% of the sample. Findings and caveats that apply to the study as a whole: Type 1 diabetes patients showed a moderate but significant shortening of TCRB CDR3 length in all four CD4+ subsets.

These TCRs' antigens remain unknown. The sample taken for sequencing was naive CD4+ T cells from blood. This sample's cell subset or site label indicates: true naive CD4+ T cells. The receptor source for this set is a woman under 30 with type 1 diabetes.

This clone was counted a few times. The rearrangement joins TRBV7-9 to TRBJ1-3, with TRBD1 matching over 7 bases. The CDR3 runs to 14 residues. Unmatched junction bases numbered 5, after V lost 6 bases and J lost 3 bases. Germline CDR1 reads SEHNR; CDR2 reads FQNEAQ (reference sequence). CDR3 sequence (DNA): TGTGCCAGCAGATCGGACAGGAGTGGAAACACCATATATTTT. It translates to CASRSDRSGNTIYF.

This clone turned up a few times. The chain joins TRBV11-2 to TRBJ2-1; a possible D gene is TRBD2 (7 bases). Germline V gene data show CDR1 as SGHAT and CDR2 as FQNNGV. The V and J ends lost 5 bases and 2 bases respectively, with 16 bases between them. The CDR3 has 16 amino acids. The CDR3 sequence: CASSVIYGGPYNEQFF. For the CDR3, the DNA is TGTGCCAGCAGCGTCATATACGGGGGGCCCTACAATGAGCAGTTCTTC.

This clone has more than one count but fewer than ten. J is TRBJ2-2 and V is TRBV11-2, with D perhaps TRBD1 (5 bases). CDR3 length equals 14 residues. V was shortened by 8 bases and J by 2 bases, with 12 bases between the two germline ends. Germline CDR1 SGHAT, CDR2 FQNNGV. Here the CDR3 reads CASRPRANTGELFF. CDR3 sequence (DNA): TGTGCCAGCCGGCCCAGGGCCAACACCGGGGAGCTGTTTTTT.